These 16 T cell receptor beta chains share one sample of origin, sequenced in a study of shared clonotypes between healthy human individuals. Method: immunoSEQ multiplex PCR; TCRdb's copy keeps in-frame clones and lacks some. The sample holds about 190,000 clones, about 66% seen once. What was sequenced was memory CD4+ T cells sorted from blood. Subset defined: CD45RA-negative fraction. These receptors were obtained from a young man in good health.

The chain carries TRBV5-1 and TRBJ2-1; D is unclear. V shed 3 bases and J shed 0 bases, with 10 bases lying between them. The germline V gene encodes CDR1 SGHRS and CDR2 YFSETQ. This CDR3 spans 15 amino acids. The CDR3 DNA sequence: TGCGCCAGCAGCTCCTCGGGTAGCTCCTACAATGAGCAGTTCTTC. Residues: CASSSSGSSYNEQFF. The whole variable domain, filled in from reference TRBV5-1 and TRBJ2-1, reads KAGVTQTPRYLIKTRGQQVTLSCSPISGHRSVSWYQQTPGQGLQFLFEYFSETQRNKGNFPGRFSGRQFSNSRSEMNVSTLELGDSALYLCASSSSGSSYNEQFFGPGTRLTVL.

V gene TRBV27 combines with J gene TRBJ2-5; 9 bases are shared with TRBD1. CDR3 length: 18 residues. V gave up 0 bases and J gave up 4 bases; unmatched junction bases: 12. CDR1 and CDR2 (germline): MNHEY, SMNVEV (reference sequence). The CDR3 DNA reads as TGTGCCAGCAGTTTATCGATTTTAGGGACAGGGAGAGGAGAGACCCAGTACTTC. This codes for CASSLSILGTGRGETQYF.

In this sample, this clone turned up a few times. The chain uses TRBV2 and TRBJ2-2, with D perhaps matching TRBD1 or TRBD2 (5 bases each). V gave up 9 bases and J gave up 7 bases, with 21 bases separating them. The CDR3 covers 15 residues. CDR1 and CDR2 (germline): SNHLY, FYNNEI. CDR3 DNA: TGTGCCAGACTACTAGTGGGGACCTCCGGCGGGGAGCTGTTTTTT. Encoded protein: CARLLVGTSGGELFF.

The rearrangement uses TRBV28 and TRBJ1-5; D remains unclear. Germline assignment: CDR1 MDHEN and CDR2 SYDVKM. V lost 2 bases to trimming and J lost 3 bases, with 8 bases between them. The CDR3 has 14 amino acids. CDR3 DNA sequence: TGTGCCAGCAGTTTAACACAGAACAATCAGCCCCAGCATTTT. Its protein is CASSLTQNNQPQHF.

This rearrangement joins TRBV4-1 to TRBJ2-3; perhaps TRBD2 as D (6 bases). Germline V gene data show CDR1 as MGHRA and CDR2 as YSYEKL. V lost 5 bases, J lost 0 bases, and 18 bases lay in between. The CDR3 length is 17 residues. The CDR3 region is CASSKLLGGASTDTQYF. The CDR3 region has the DNA TGCGCCAGCAGCAAACTATTGGGGGGAGCTAGCACAGATACGCAGTATTTT.

The rearrangement joins TRBV10-3 to TRBJ2-5; the match to TRBD2 covers 11 bases. The CDR3 contains 16 residues. J was trimmed by 5 bases and V by 2 bases; bases with no gene match: 7. Germline CDR1 reads ENHRY; CDR2 reads SYGVKD. The CDR3 here is CAISEGVAGGRETQYF. CDR3 bases: TGTGCCATCAGTGAGGGGGTAGCGGGAGGGCGCGAGACCCAGTACTTC.

The chain joins TRBV7-2 to TRBJ2-1; 10 nucleotides align to TRBD2. The V and J ends lost 2 bases and 6 bases, in that order; junction bases with no gene match: 7. Germline CDR1 SGHTA, CDR2 FQGNSA. This CDR3 is 16 amino acids long. The CDR3 is CASSLSGASGSNEQFF. The CDR3 DNA reads as TGTGCCAGCAGCTTATCCGGGGCTAGCGGGAGCAATGAGCAGTTCTTC. Full variable domain (missing parts from reference TRBV7-2 and TRBJ2-1): GAGVSQSPSNKVTEKGKDVELRCDPISGHTALYWYRQSLGQGLEFLIYFQGNSAPDKSGLPSDRFSAERTGGSVSTLTIQRTQQEDSAVYLCASSLSGASGSNEQFFGPGTRLTVL.

This clone was seen just once. The chain carries TRBV25-1 and TRBJ2-1; D is perhaps TRBD1 (6 bases). The CDR3 length is 14 residues. Germline V gene lookup returns CDR1 MGHDK and CDR2 SYGVNS. V was shortened by 10 bases and J by 2 bases, with 15 bases between the two germline ends. CDR3 sequence (DNA): TGTGCCACCGCTGGGCAGGGGACCTACAATGAGCAGTTCTTC. It yields the protein CATAGQGTYNEQFF.

In DNA form, the CDR3 reads TGCGCCAGCAGCCAATCGTGGGCCGGCAACCACTATGGCTACACCTTC. Translated: CASSQSWAGNHYGYTF. The chain links TRBV4-3 to TRBJ1-2; no firm D call. This CDR3 spans 16 amino acids. Looked up from germline, CDR1 is LGHNA and CDR2 is YSLEER. The germline V and J ends were trimmed by 2 bases and 3 bases, with 16 bases remaining between them.

V usage is TRBV30 and J usage is TRBJ2-1; D is unclear. Trimming pared 3 bases from V and 0 bases from J, leaving 3 bases between. Germline assignment: CDR1 GTSNPN and CDR2 SVGIG (reference sequence). The CDR3 consists of 12 residues. In DNA, the CDR3 is TGTGCCTGGAGCGACTCCTACAATGAGCAGTTCTTC. It is translated as CAWSDSYNEQFF.

This clone was detected only a few times. The chain recombines TRBV9 with TRBJ2-7, with D hard to call. CDR1 is SGDLS, CDR2 YYNGEE, per germline. Deletions cut 2 bases from V and 2 bases from J, with 14 bases between. This CDR3 has 15 residues. In DNA form, the CDR3 reads TGTGCCAGCAGCGTCGGCTGGGGATCGACCTACGAGCAGTACTTC. Translation: CASSVGWGSTYEQYF.

The genes are TRBV6-6 and TRBJ1-5, with a weak D call TRBD1 (5 bases). V dropped 5 bases and J dropped 6 bases, with 8 bases sitting between them. This CDR3 is 12 amino acids long. Looked up from germline, CDR1 is MNHNY and CDR2 is SVGAGI (reference sequence). The CDR3 DNA follows: TGTGCCAGCAGTCAGGACACTCAGCCCCAGCATTTT. Protein sequence: CASSQDTQPQHF.

The chain recombines TRBV5-1 with TRBJ2-4; a possible D gene is TRBD2 (5 bases). CDR1 SGHRS and CDR2 YFSETQ come from the germline V gene. This CDR3 is built from 16 residues. Trimming left V 0 bases short and J 0 bases short, with 10 bases between. The CDR3, as DNA: TGCGCCAGCAGCTTGGTACTAGATGAAGCCAAAAACATTCAGTACTTC. This encodes CASSLVLDEAKNIQYF.

The V call is TRBV29-1, the J call TRBJ2-7, with D possibly TRBD2 on 6 matching bases. This CDR3 has 12 residues. Germline-derived CDR1 and CDR2 are SQVTM and ANQGSEA. V lost 4 bases to trimming and J lost 1 base, with 8 bases between them. The DNA of the CDR3 is TGCAGCGTTGCGACTAGATCCTACGAGCAGTACTTC. Encoded protein: CSVATRSYEQYF.

This chain joins TRBV5-1 and TRBJ2-1; weak D call: TRBD1 (6 bases). V dropped 1 base and J dropped 7 bases, with 9 bases sitting between them. There are 13 residues in the CDR3. Germline lookup yields CDR1 SGHRS and CDR2 YFSETQ. CDR3 coding DNA: TGCGCCAGCAGCTTGTCACAGGGAAATGAGCAGTTCTTC. Protein sequence: CASSLSQGNEQFF.

Notes on this clone: Other DNA sequences in this sample translate to the same CDR3. This rearrangement joins TRBV7-9 to TRBJ2-7; D not resolved. The length of the CDR3 is 12 residues. The germline V and J ends were trimmed by 5 bases and 1 base, with 6 bases remaining between them. The germline CDR1 and CDR2 sequences are SEHNR and FQNEAQ (reference sequence). The CDR3 DNA sequence: TGTGCCAGCAGCCTGGGTTCCTACGAGCAGTACTTC. Protein: CASSLGSYEQYF.